Presented here are 8 T cell receptor beta chains from one specimen sequenced in a study of T cells in Graves' hyperthyroidism and ophthalmopathy. TCR beta CDR3 regions were amplified from RNA transcripts. The HTBI primer set drove a first-round RT-PCR of the TCR CDR3. TCRdb processed the multiplex PCR reads anew with MiXCR; each CDR3 protein has one entry. The sample includes approximately 610,000 distinct CDR3 sequences, approximately 15% of them seen just once. The sequenced sample was blood. The source is a woman under 30 with Graves' hyperthyroidism.

This clonotype was counted a single time. This rearrangement joins TRBV4-2 to TRBJ2-3, with unresolved D. CDR3 length: 18 residues. The germline CDR1 and CDR2 sequences are LGHNA and YNFKEQ. V shed 0 bases and J shed 2 bases, with 18 bases lying between them. The CDR3 region is CASSQDQVITVNTDTQYF. CDR3 DNA sequence: TGTGCCAGCAGCCAAGATCAAGTCATAACGGTAAACACAGATACGCAGTATTTT.

This clonotype was picked up many times. This chain uses TRBV11-3 with TRBJ1-1; TRBD1 is a possible D gene (6 bases). CDR1 and CDR2 from the germline V gene are SGHNT and YENEEA. Trimming pared 1 base from V and 10 bases from J, leaving 22 bases between. The CDR3 runs 16 residues. Here the CDR3 DNA reads TGTGCCAGCAGCTTAGGTGTCGCAGGGGCCACCATATTAGCTTTCTTT. Amino acid sequence: CASSLGVAGATILAFF.

This clonotype was detected a few times. The chain has TRBV6-1 and TRBJ2-2; D might be TRBD2 (6 bases). Germline V gives CDR1 MNHNS, CDR2 SASEGT. This CDR3 is built from 14 residues. Trimming stripped 6 bases from V and 4 bases from J, with 12 bases between. The CDR3 loop reads CASSPGLLTGELFF. The CDR3 DNA reads as TGTGCCAGCAGCCCGGGACTGCTCACCGGGGAGCTGTTTTTT.

This clonotype was recorded at least ten times. The CDR3 protein is CSALVLVATAQTPYNTQYF. In DNA, the CDR3 is TGCAGTGCTTTGGTGCTGGTAGCGACTGCACAAACCCCTTATAATACGCAGTATTTT. This rearrangement joins TRBV20-1 to TRBJ2-3; D perhaps matches TRBD2 (5 bases). CDR3 length equals 19 residues. V lost 5 bases, J lost 7 bases, and 34 bases lay in between. Germline CDR1 is DFQATT and CDR2 is SNEGSKA (reference sequence).

This clonotype was recorded at least ten times. This sequence joins TRBV20-1 and TRBJ2-4, with TRBD2 identical over 14 bases. The junction had 16 bases not matched to a gene; V was cut back by 0 bases and J by 3 bases. The CDR3 spans 21 residues. Germline V CDR1 and CDR2: DFQATT, SNEGSKA (reference sequence). CDR3 sequence: CSARDHPSGTSGSEYKNIQYF. The CDR3 region has the DNA TGCAGTGCTAGAGATCATCCCAGCGGGACTAGCGGGAGCGAATACAAAAACATTCAGTACTTC.

V is TRBV7-9 and J is TRBJ2-7, with D possibly being TRBD1 (5 bases). With 7 bases removed from V and 5 bases from J, the gap between germline ends came to 15 bases. The CDR3 extends over 13 amino acids. Germline assignment: CDR1 SEHNR and CDR2 FQNEAQ (reference sequence). The CDR3 here is CASIWEQGDEQYF. The CDR3 DNA reads as TGTGCCAGCATATGGGAACAAGGGGACGAGCAGTACTTC.

The genes are TRBV5-1 and TRBJ1-4, with 8 bases lining up with TRBD1. The V gene's germline CDR1 is SGHRS and CDR2 YFSETQ. V trimming: 0 bases; J trimming: 6 bases; junction bases outside the gene matches: 1. The CDR3 runs 14 residues. The CDR3 nucleotides are TGCGCCAGCAGCTTGGGGACAGGGTATGAAAAACTGTTTTTT. It is translated as CASSLGTGYEKLFF.

This clonotype was detected many times. The rearrangement links TRBV7-8 to TRBJ2-7; D unresolved. V lost 1 base to trimming and J lost 6 bases, with 13 bases between them. The length of the CDR3 is 14 residues. Germline V gene sequence: CDR1 SGHVS, CDR2 FQNEAQ. CDR3 bases: TGTGCCAGCAGCTTAGAGGTCCCCATCAGCGAGCAGTACTTC. It specifies CASSLEVPISEQYF.